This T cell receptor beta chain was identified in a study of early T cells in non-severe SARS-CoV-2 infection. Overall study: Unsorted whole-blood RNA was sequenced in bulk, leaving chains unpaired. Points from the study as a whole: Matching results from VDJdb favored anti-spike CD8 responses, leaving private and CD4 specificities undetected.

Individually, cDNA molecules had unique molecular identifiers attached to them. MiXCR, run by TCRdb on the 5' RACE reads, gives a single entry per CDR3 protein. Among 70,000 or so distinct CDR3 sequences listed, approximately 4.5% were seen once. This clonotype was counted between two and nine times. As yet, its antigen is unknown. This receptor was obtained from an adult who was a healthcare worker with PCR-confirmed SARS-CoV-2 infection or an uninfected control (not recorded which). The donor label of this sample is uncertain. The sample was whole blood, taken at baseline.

The CDR3 here is CASSPSLDRPYEQYF. Here the CDR3 DNA reads TGTGCCAGCTCACCGTCTTTGGACAGGCCCTACGAGCAGTACTTC. The rearrangement links TRBV18 to TRBJ2-7; 7 nucleotides line up with TRBD1. CDR3 length: 15 residues. Germline V lookup: CDR1 KGHSH, CDR2 LQKENI. Unmatched junction bases numbered 7, after V lost 3 bases and J lost 2 bases.